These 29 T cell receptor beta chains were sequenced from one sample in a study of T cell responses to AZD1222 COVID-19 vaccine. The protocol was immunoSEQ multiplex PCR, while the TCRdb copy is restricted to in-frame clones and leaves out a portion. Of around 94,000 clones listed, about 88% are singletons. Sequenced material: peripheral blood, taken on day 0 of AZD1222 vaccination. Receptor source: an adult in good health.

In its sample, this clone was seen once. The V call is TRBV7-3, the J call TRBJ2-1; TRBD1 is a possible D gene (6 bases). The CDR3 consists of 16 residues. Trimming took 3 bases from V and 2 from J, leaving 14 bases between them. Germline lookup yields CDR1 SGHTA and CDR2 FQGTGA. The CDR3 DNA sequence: TGTGCCAGCAGCTTGATTCGACAGGATACCTACAATGAGCAGTTCTTC. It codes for CASSLIRQDTYNEQFF.

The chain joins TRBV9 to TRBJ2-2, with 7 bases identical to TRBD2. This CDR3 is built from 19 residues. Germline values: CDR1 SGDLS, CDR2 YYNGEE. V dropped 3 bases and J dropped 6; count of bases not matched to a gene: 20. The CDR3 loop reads CASSGMGLAALIGPGELFF. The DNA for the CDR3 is TGTGCCAGCAGCGGAATGGGGCTAGCGGCCTTGATAGGACCCGGGGAGCTGTTTTTT.

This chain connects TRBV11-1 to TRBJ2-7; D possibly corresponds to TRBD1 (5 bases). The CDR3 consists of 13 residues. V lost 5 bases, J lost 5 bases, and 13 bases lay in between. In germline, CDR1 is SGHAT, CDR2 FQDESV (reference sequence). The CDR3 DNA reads TGTGCCAGCAGCCCCCGCACAGGCAACGAGCAGTACTTC. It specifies CASSPRTGNEQYF.

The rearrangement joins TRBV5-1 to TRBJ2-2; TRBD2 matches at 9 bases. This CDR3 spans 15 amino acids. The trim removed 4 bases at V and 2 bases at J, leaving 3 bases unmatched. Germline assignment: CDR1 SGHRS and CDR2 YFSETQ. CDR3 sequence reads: CASSISGGNTGELFF. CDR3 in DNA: TGCGCCAGCAGCATTAGCGGGGGAAACACCGGGGAGCTGTTTTTT.

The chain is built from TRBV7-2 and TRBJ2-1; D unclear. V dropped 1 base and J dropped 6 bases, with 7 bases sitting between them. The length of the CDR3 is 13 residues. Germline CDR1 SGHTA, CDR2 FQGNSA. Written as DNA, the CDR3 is TGTGCCAGCAGCTTAGTCCCCATCAATGAGCAGTTCTTC. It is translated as CASSLVPINEQFF.

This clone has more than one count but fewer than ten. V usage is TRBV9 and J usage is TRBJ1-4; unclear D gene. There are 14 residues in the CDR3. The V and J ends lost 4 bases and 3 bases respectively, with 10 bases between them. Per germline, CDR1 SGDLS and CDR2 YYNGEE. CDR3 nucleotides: TGTGCCAGCAGCCCTATAGGGTCTAATGAAAAACTGTTTTTT. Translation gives CASSPIGSNEKLFF.

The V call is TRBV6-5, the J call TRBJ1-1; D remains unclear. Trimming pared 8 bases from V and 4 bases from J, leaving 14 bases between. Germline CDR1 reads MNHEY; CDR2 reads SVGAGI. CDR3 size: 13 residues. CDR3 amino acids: CASQRPGITEAFF. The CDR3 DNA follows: TGTGCCAGCCAAAGGCCGGGAATCACTGAAGCTTTCTTT.

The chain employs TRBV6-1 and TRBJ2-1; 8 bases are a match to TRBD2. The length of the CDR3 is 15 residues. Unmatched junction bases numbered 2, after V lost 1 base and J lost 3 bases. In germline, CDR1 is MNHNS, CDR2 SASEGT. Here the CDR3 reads CASSEEAGDYNEQFF. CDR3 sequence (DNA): TGTGCCAGCAGTGAAGAAGCGGGGGACTACAATGAGCAGTTCTTC.

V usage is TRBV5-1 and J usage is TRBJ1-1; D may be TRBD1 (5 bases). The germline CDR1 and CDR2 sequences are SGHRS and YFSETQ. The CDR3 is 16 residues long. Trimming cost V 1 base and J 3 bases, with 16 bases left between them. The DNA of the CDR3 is TGCGCCAGCAGCTTGCGTACCTTGGGGGGGGACACTGAAGCTTTCTTT. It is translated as CASSLRTLGGDTEAFF.

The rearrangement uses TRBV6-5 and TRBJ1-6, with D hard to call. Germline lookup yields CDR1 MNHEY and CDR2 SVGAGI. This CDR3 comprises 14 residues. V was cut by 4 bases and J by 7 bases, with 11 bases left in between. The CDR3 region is CASSSYQQNSPLHF. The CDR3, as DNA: TGTGCCAGCAGTTCCTACCAACAGAATTCACCCCTCCACTTT.

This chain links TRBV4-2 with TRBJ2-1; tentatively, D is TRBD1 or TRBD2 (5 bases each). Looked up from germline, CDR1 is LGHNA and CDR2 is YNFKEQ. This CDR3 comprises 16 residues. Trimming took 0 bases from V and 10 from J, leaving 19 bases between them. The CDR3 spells CASSQDGAGLKTEQFF. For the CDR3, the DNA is TGTGCCAGCAGCCAAGACGGGGCGGGTCTCAAAACCGAGCAGTTCTTC.

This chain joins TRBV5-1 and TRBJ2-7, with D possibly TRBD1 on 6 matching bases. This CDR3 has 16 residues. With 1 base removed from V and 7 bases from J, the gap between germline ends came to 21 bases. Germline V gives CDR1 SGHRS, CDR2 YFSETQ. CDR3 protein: CASSLPAGVVGEEQYF. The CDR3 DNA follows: TGCGCCAGCAGCTTGCCTGCAGGGGTGGTGGGTGAGGAGCAGTACTTC.

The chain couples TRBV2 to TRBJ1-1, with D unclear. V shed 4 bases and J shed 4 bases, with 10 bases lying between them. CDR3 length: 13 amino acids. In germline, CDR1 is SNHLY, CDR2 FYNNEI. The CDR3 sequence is CASSVSWGTEAFF. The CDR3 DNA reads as TGTGCCAGCAGTGTTTCATGGGGCACTGAAGCTTTCTTT.

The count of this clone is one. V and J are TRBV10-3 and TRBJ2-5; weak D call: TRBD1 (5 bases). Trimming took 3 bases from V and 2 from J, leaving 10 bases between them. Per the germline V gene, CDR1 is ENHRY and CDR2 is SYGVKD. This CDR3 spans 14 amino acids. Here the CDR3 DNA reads TGTGCCATCAGTGATTCTGGACAACAAGAGACCCAGTACTTC. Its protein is CAISDSGQQETQYF.

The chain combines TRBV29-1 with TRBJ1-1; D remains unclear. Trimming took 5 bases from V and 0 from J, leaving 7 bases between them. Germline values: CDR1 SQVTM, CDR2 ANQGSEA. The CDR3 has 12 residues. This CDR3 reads CSVRGLNTEAFF. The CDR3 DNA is TGCAGCGTTCGTGGGCTGAACACTGAAGCTTTCTTT.

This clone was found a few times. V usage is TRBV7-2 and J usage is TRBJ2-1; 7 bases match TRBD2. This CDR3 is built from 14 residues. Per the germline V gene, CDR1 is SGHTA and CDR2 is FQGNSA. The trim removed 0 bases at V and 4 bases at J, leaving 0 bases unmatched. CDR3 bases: TGTGCCAGCAGCTTAGCACTAGCGTACAATGAGCAGTTCTTC. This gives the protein CASSLALAYNEQFF. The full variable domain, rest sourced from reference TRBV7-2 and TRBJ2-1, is GAGVSQSPSNKVTEKGKDVELRCDPISGHTALYWYRQSLGQGLEFLIYFQGNSAPDKSGLPSDRFSAERTGGSVSTLTIQRTQQEDSAVYLCASSLALAYNEQFFGPGTRLTVL.

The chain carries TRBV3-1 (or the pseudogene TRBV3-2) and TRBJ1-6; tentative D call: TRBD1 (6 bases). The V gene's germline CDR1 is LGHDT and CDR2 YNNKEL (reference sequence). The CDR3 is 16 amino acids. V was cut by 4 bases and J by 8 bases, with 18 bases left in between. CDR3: CASSRRSGGSDSPLHF. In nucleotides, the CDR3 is TGTGCCAGCAGCCGTCGGTCTGGGGGCAGTGATTCACCCCTCCACTTT.

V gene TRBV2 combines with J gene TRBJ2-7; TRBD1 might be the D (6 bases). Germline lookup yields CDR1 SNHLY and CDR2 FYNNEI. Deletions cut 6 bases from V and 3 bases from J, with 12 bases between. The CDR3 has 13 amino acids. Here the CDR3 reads CASSQQGLYEQYF. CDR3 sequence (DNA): TGTGCCAGCAGCCAACAGGGCCTCTACGAGCAGTACTTC.

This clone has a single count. The CDR3 is CASSFRDRGDQPQHF. CDR3 DNA: TGTGCCAGCAGTTTCCGGGACAGGGGGGATCAGCCCCAGCATTTT. V and J are TRBV2 and TRBJ1-5, with 11 bases that match TRBD1. CDR1 SNHLY and CDR2 FYNNEI come from the germline V gene. V lost 5 bases, J lost 5 bases, and 5 bases stayed unmatched. CDR3 length: 15 residues.

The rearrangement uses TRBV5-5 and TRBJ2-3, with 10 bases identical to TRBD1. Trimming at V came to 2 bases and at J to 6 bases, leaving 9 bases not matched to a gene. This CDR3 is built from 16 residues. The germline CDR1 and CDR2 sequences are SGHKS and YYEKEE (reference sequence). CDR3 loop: CASSFTRDRGGDTQYF. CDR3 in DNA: TGTGCCAGCAGCTTTACCCGGGACAGGGGAGGGGATACGCAGTATTTT.

CDR3 sequence: CASPPRTGSYNEQFF. For the CDR3, the DNA is TGTGCCAGCCCCCCTCGGACAGGTTCCTACAATGAGCAGTTCTTC. The rearrangement links TRBV28 to TRBJ2-1; 7 bases agree with TRBD1. J was trimmed by 1 base and V by 8 bases; bases with no gene match: 8. There are 15 residues in the CDR3. CDR1 and CDR2 from the germline V gene are MDHEN and SYDVKM.

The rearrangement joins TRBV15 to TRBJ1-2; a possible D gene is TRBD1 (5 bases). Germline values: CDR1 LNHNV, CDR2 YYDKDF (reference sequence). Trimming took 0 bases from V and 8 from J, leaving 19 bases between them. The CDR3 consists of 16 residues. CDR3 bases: TGTGCCACCAGCAGAGAAGTGGGGGGAGCAAGTAGGGGCTACACCTTC. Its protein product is CATSREVGGASRGYTF.

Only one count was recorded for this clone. The DNA for the CDR3 is TGTGCCTGGAGTCTTAGAAACTCTGGAAACACCATATATTTT. Protein product: CAWSLRNSGNTIYF. This chain links TRBV30 with TRBJ1-3; D is uncertain. Trimming cost V 2 bases and J 0 bases, with 8 bases left between them. Germline CDR1 and CDR2: GTSNPN and SVGIG (reference sequence). This CDR3 has 14 amino acids.

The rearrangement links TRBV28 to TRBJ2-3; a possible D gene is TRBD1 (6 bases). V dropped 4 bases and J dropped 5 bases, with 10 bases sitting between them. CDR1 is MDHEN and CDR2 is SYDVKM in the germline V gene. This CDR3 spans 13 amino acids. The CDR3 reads CASSSTGLDTQYF. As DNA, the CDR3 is TGTGCCAGCAGTTCAACAGGGTTAGATACGCAGTATTTT.

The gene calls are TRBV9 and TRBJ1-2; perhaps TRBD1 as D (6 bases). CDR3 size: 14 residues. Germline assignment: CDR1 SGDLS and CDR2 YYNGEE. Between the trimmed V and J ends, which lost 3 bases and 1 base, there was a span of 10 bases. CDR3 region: CASSAGQNNYGYTF. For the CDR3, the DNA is TGTGCCAGCAGCGCCGGACAGAATAACTATGGCTACACCTTC.

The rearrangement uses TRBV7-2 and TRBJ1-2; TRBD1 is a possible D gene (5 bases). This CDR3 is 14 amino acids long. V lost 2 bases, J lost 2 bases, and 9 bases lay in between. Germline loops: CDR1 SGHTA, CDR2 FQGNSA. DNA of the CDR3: TGTGCCAGCAGCTTACTTGGGGACAACTATGGCTACACCTTC. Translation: CASSLLGDNYGYTF.

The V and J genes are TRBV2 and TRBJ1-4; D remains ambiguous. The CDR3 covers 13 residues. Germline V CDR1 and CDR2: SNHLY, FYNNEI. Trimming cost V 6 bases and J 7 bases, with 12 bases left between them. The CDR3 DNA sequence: TGTGCCAGCAGGGGCGTCGCATCTGAAAAACTGTTTTTT. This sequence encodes CASRGVASEKLFF.

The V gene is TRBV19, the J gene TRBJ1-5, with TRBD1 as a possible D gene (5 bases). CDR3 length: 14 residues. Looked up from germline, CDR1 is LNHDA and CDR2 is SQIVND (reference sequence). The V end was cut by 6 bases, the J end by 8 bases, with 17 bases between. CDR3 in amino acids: CASSGGDARKPQHF. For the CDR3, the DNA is TGTGCCAGTAGCGGTGGGGACGCTCGGAAGCCCCAGCATTTT.

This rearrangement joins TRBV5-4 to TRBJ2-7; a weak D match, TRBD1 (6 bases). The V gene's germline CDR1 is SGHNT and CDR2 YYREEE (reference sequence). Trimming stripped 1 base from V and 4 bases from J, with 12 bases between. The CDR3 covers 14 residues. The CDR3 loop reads CASSLKQGKYEQYF. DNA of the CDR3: TGTGCCAGCAGCTTGAAGCAGGGGAAGTACGAGCAGTACTTC.